These T cell receptor beta chains were read from a single sample in a study of blood T cell repertoires in COVID-19. Only in-frame clones appear in the TCRdb table, and some are missing; sequencing was by immunoSEQ multiplex PCR. Of 150,000 to 200,000 clones in the sample, over 75% were seen once. Sequencing input: PBMCs or T cells enriched from blood (not recorded which). The source is a man aged 45-60 years who had recovered from COVID-19. CDR3s include the opening cysteine and the closing phenylalanine or tryptophan. D genes are given only for firm matches. Size values are once, few and many counts, or a class for expanded clones, and some rows have none.

v_gene,d_gene,j_gene,abundance,CDR3aa,CDR3nt
TRBV7-2,TRBD2,TRBJ2-1,once,CASSFSSGGAREQFF,TGTGCCAGCAGCTTTTCTAGCGGGGGGGCGCGGGAGCAGTTCTTC
TRBV19,-,TRBJ2-7,-,CASSAPGSPTYEQYF,TGTGCCAGTAGTGCCCCGGGATCTCCTACCTACGAGCAGTACTTC
TRBV27,-,TRBJ2-7,-,CASSPSTGPYEQYF,TGTGCCAGCAGTCCTTCCACAGGCCCCTACGAGCAGTACTTC
TRBV5-1,-,TRBJ2-2,-,CASSLGLNTGELFF,TGCGCCAGCAGCTTGGGACTTAACACCGGGGAGCTGTTTTTT
TRBV7-6,TRBD2,TRBJ2-3,-,CASSFGTSGEDTQYF,TGTGCCAGCAGCTTCGGGACTAGCGGGGAAGATACGCAGTATTTT
TRBV18,-,TRBJ2-3,-,CASSPRTGEDTQYF,TGTGCCAGCTCACCACGGACGGGGGAGGATACGCAGTATTTT
TRBV29-1,-,TRBJ1-4,few,CSVLDVELFF,TGCAGCGTTCTTGATGTAGAACTGTTTTTT
TRBV19,TRBD2,TRBJ2-1,-,CASTVTSGIFYEQFF,TGTGCCAGTACCGTGACTAGCGGGATTTTCTATGAGCAGTTCTTC
TRBV30,-,TRBJ2-7,few,CAWTSFTYEQYF,TGTGCCTGGACTAGTTTTACCTACGAGCAGTACTTC
TRBV6-1,-,TRBJ1-2,-,CASSESSGLGYTF,TGTGCCAGCAGTGAAAGTTCAGGGCTTGGCTACACCTTC
TRBV5-4,TRBD2,TRBJ2-1,-,CASTGRANEQFF,TGTGCCAGCACCGGGAGGGCCAATGAGCAGTTCTTC
TRBV5-1,-,TRBJ1-6,-,CASSLVQGSPLHF,TGCGCCAGCAGCTTGGTTCAGGGCTCACCCCTCCACTTT
TRBV5-4,TRBD2,TRBJ2-7,-,CASSARTSDIYEQYF,TGTGCCAGCAGCGCCCGGACTAGCGACATCTACGAGCAGTACTTC
TRBV19,TRBD1,TRBJ2-5,-,CASSTGTGKETQYF,TGTGCCAGTAGTACCGGGACAGGGAAGGAGACCCAGTACTTC
TRBV27,TRBD1,TRBJ1-2,-,CASSLPGGGYTF,TGTGCCAGCAGTTTGCCAGGGGGAGGCTACACCTTC
TRBV21-1,-,TRBJ1-4,-,CASSPTEVKQGSGEKLFF,TGTGCCAGCAGCCCCACTGAAGTGAAACAGGGAAGTGGAGAAAAACTGTTTTTT
TRBV6-1,-,TRBJ1-2,few,CASSEYRGGDGYTF,TGTGCCAGCAGTGAATATCGGGGAGGGGATGGCTACACCTTC
TRBV19,-,TRBJ2-2,-,CATLKGLQNTGELFF,TGTGCCACACTCAAGGGGTTACAGAACACCGGGGAGCTGTTTTTT
TRBV7-9,-,TRBJ1-5,-,CASSRGSHQPQHF,TGTGCCAGCAGTCGGGGGTCCCATCAGCCCCAGCATTTT
TRBV10-3,TRBD1,TRBJ2-5,-,CATREQGAAETQYF,TGTGCCACGCGGGAACAGGGGGCAGCGGAGACCCAGTACTTC
TRBV11-2,-,TRBJ2-3,-,CASSSLSLGTDTQYF,TGTGCCAGCAGCTCCCTGTCGTTAGGCACAGATACGCAGTATTTT
TRBV28,-,TRBJ1-4,once,CASSSYEKLFF,TGTGCCAGCAGTTCCTATGAAAAACTGTTTTTT
TRBV5-1,TRBD1,TRBJ1-4,few,CASSVNRDSNEKLFF,TGCGCCAGCAGCGTTAACCGGGACAGTAATGAAAAACTGTTTTTT
TRBV5-1,TRBD2,TRBJ2-1,-,CASMGTSGGMGHNEQFF,TGCGCCAGCATGGGGACTAGCGGGGGAATGGGTCACAATGAGCAGTTCTTC
TRBV9,-,TRBJ1-1,-,CASSTGLHDTEAFF,TGTGCCAGCAGCACGGGACTTCACGATACTGAAGCTTTCTTT
TRBV18,-,TRBJ2-7,-,CASSLTDNYEQYF,TGTGCCAGCTCCCTAACCGACAACTACGAGCAGTACTTC
TRBV2,TRBD2,TRBJ2-5,-,CASAPGLEKTQYF,TGTGCCAGCGCACCGGGACTAGAAAAGACCCAGTACTTC
TRBV11-3,-,TRBJ2-1,-,CASSHRGNEQFF,TGTGCCAGCAGCCACCGGGGCAATGAGCAGTTCTTC
TRBV10-3,-,TRBJ1-5,once,CAISESSVTGQPQHF,TGTGCCATCAGTGAGTCGAGCGTCACGGGTCAGCCCCAGCATTTT
TRBV5-1,TRBD2,TRBJ2-1,few,CASSLERGREQFF,TGCGCCAGCAGCTTGGAGCGGGGACGGGAGCAGTTCTTC
TRBV19,-,TRBJ1-2,-,CASSTRFNYGYTF,TGTGCCAGTAGTACGCGGTTTAACTATGGCTACACCTTC
TRBV14,-,TRBJ2-7,-,CASSQEVRGGEQYF,TGTGCCAGCAGCCAAGAGGTTCGAGGGGGAGAGCAGTACTTC
TRBV18,-,TRBJ1-4,-,CASSPGLGTATNEKLFF,TGTGCCAGCTCACCGGGGCTGGGGACTGCAACTAATGAAAAACTGTTTTTT
TRBV14,-,TRBJ2-7,-,CASSLVGGETYEQYF,TGTGCCAGCAGCCTAGTTGGCGGGGAGACCTACGAGCAGTACTTC
TRBV6-6,TRBD1,TRBJ1-2,-,CASSDPQGAEGYTF,TGTGCCAGCAGTGACCCCCAGGGGGCGGAAGGCTACACCTTC
TRBV11-2,TRBD1,TRBJ2-7,once,CASSRDRYEQYF,TGTGCCAGCAGCCGGGACAGGTACGAGCAGTACTTC
TRBV5-1,TRBD2,TRBJ2-1,-,CASSLVASGGNEQFF,TGCGCCAGCAGCTTGGTGGCTAGCGGGGGGAATGAGCAGTTCTTC
TRBV2,-,TRBJ2-5,-,CASSLYSRETQYF,TGTGCCAGCAGTCTTTATAGCCGAGAGACCCAGTACTTC
TRBV19,-,TRBJ2-1,once,CASSIVPSEYNEQFF,TGTGCCAGTAGTATAGTCCCCAGTGAATACAATGAGCAGTTCTTC
TRBV19,TRBD1,TRBJ1-1,-,CASRGRGPNTEAFF,TGTGCCAGTAGGGGCAGGGGGCCGAACACTGAAGCTTTCTTT
TRBV11-2,-,TRBJ2-1,-,CASSSRPRAYGYNEQFF,TGTGCCAGCAGCTCCAGGCCCAGGGCTTATGGGTACAATGAGCAGTTCTTC
TRBV25-1,TRBD1,TRBJ1-2,-,CASSEPDRWNGYTF,TGTGCCAGCAGTGAACCGGACAGGTGGAATGGCTACACCTTC
TRBV5-1,TRBD1,TRBJ2-7,-,CASSLVGTGKYEQYF,TGCGCCAGCAGCTTGGTTGGGACAGGGAAGTACGAGCAGTACTTC
TRBV14,-,TRBJ1-2,few,CASSQYRGSENYGYTF,TGTGCCAGCAGCCAATATAGAGGCTCAGAGAACTATGGCTACACCTTC
TRBV19,-,TRBJ1-2,-,CASTVDGLPNYGYTF,TGTGCCAGTACCGTCGATGGACTTCCTAACTATGGCTACACCTTC
TRBV19,-,TRBJ2-1,-,CASKSGMGAYEQFF,TGTGCCAGTAAATCGGGTATGGGGGCCTATGAGCAGTTCTTC
TRBV11-1,-,TRBJ1-1,-,CASRLRLGAEAFF,TGTGCCAGCAGGTTAAGGCTCGGGGCTGAAGCTTTCTTT
TRBV19,-,TRBJ2-2,-,CASSIVGGPGELFF,TGTGCCAGTAGTATAGTAGGAGGGCCCGGGGAGCTGTTTTTT
TRBV11-3,-,TRBJ2-2,-,CASSLSGTGELFF,TGTGCCAGCAGCTTATCGGGCACCGGGGAGCTGTTTTTT
TRBV28,-,TRBJ2-3,-,CASRSGSFTDTQYF,TGTGCCAGCAGATCCGGGTCCTTCACAGATACGCAGTATTTT
TRBV5-1,-,TRBJ1-2,-,CASSQGGGEHGYTF,TGCGCCAGCAGCCAGGGTGGGGGGGAGCATGGCTACACCTTC
TRBV29-1,TRBD1,TRBJ1-4,-,CSVRDRDEKLFF,TGCAGCGTCAGGGACAGGGATGAAAAACTGTTTTTT